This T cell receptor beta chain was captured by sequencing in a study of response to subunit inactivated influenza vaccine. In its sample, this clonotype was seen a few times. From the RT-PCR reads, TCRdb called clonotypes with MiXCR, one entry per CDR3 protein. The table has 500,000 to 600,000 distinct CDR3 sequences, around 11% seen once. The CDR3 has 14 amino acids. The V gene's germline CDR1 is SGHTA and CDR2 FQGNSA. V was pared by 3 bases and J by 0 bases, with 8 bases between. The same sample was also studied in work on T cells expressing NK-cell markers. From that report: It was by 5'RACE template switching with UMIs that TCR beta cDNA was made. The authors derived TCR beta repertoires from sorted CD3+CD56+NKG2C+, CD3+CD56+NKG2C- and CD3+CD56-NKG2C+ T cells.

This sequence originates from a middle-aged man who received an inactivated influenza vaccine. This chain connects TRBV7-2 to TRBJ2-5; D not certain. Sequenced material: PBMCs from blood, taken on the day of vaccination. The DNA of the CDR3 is TGTGCCAGCAGCTTGCTAGGGTACCAAGAGACCCAGTACTTC. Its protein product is CASSLLGYQETQYF.